Listed below are T cell receptor beta chains from one sample, sequenced in a study of control samples from healthy donors and cancer patients. Clones were read by immunoSEQ multiplex PCR, and TCRdb kept only the in-frame ones, dropping some. Counted here are about 160,000 clones, roughly 92% occurring once; the ten biggest clones make up roughly 0.7%. Specimen: blood. These receptors were collected from a woman between 25 and 40 years old in good health. CDR3s include the opening cysteine and the closing phenylalanine or tryptophan. D genes are given only for firm matches. Clone size is given for some rows only: seen once, a few or many times, or a class if the clone is expanded.

>.|TRBJ1-4|TRBV29-1|TRBD1
TGCAGCGTTGGATTTGGGACAGGGGTTGAAAAACTGTTTTTT
CSVGFGTGVEKLFF
>.|TRBJ2-5|TRBV5-1|.
TGCGCCAGCAGCTTGGTAAGGAGTGGGCAAGAGACCCAGTACTTC
CASSLVRSGQETQYF
>few|TRBJ2-2|TRBV5-1|TRBD1
TGCGCCAGCAGCGGACCGGGACAGGGGGCCGGGGAGCTGTTTTTT
CASSGPGQGAGELFF
>once|TRBJ2-7|TRBV28|TRBD2
TGTGCCAGCAGTTCAAGCGGGACTAGCTCCTACGAGCAGTACTTC
CASSSSGTSSYEQYF
>.|TRBJ2-1|TRBV6-5|TRBD1
TGTGCCAGCACCACAGGGGCCTACAATGAGCAGTTCTTC
CASTTGAYNEQFF
>.|TRBJ2-3|TRBV30|.
TGTGCCTGGGCACTGGGAGATACGCAGTATTTT
CAWALGDTQYF
>.|TRBJ1-2|TRBV14|.
TGTGCCAGCAGCCAAGATCCTGCAATGAGGTACACCTTC
CASSQDPAMRYTF
>.|TRBJ2-7|TRBV7-9|.
TGTGCCAACAGCTTTAGTTCAGGGGTAGACCACTCCTACGAGCAGTACTTC
CANSFSSGVDHSYEQYF
>.|TRBJ1-1|TRBV5-1|.
TGCGCCAGCAGCTTGTACAGGGCCACTGAAGCTTTCTTT
CASSLYRATEAFF
>once|TRBJ2-7|TRBV7-9|TRBD1
TGTGCCAGCAGCTTAGGACAGGGGCTCCTCTACGAGCAGTACTTC
CASSLGQGLLYEQYF
>.|TRBJ2-5|TRBV7-9|.
TGTGCCAGCAGCTTAGGCGCGACGGTGAATCAAGAGACCCAGTACTTC
CASSLGATVNQETQYF
>.|TRBJ2-7|TRBV27|TRBD1
TGTGCCAGCAGAGCTACCGGGACAGGGGCCTACGAGCAGTACTTC
CASRATGTGAYEQYF
>.|TRBJ1-3|TRBV4-1|.
TGCGCCAGCAGCGACGGCTTTTTGGGCGGCGGAAACACCATATATTTT
CASSDGFLGGGNTIYF
>.|TRBJ1-6|TRBV27|.
TGTGCCAGCAGTTTAGGGGGGACTAATTCACCCCTCCACTTT
CASSLGGTNSPLHF
>.|TRBJ2-7|TRBV6-5|TRBD2
TGTGCCAGCAGCCGGGGGGGGTCCTACGAGCAGTACTTC
CASSRGGSYEQYF
>.|TRBJ2-2|TRBV19|.
TGTGCCAGTAGTCTTCAGGTCTCCGGGGAGCTGTTTTTT
CASSLQVSGELFF
>.|TRBJ1-1|TRBV18|.
TGTGCCAGCTCACCACCGGGGTCGGGGAACACTGAAGCTTTCTTT
CASSPPGSGNTEAFF
>.|TRBJ2-1|TRBV7-9|TRBD2
TGTGCCAGCAGCTACTGGCGGGAGGGCGGCGATGAGCAGTTCTTC
CASSYWREGGDEQFF
>.|TRBJ2-7|TRBV5-1|.
TGCGCCAGCAGCTTAACAGTAACCTACGAGCAGTACTTC
CASSLTVTYEQYF
>.|TRBJ1-2|TRBV9|.
TGTGCCAGCAGCCAGCGGACAGCCGTTAACTATGGCTACACCTTC
CASSQRTAVNYGYTF
>.|TRBJ2-5|TRBV6-2/TRBV6-3|.
TGTGCCAGCAGTTACCCCCGGCAGGGTTCCAGGACCCAGTACTTC
CASSYPRQGSRTQYF
>.|TRBJ2-6|TRBV5-4|.
TGTGCCAGCAGCTTCGGGTGGGGGGCCAACGTCCTGACTTTC
CASSFGWGANVLTF
>.|TRBJ1-1|TRBV5-4|TRBD1
TGTGCCAGCAGTTTTGGACAGGGAGTGAACACTGAAGCTTTCTTT
CASSFGQGVNTEAFF
>.|TRBJ1-4|TRBV5-5|.
TGTGCCAGCAGCTCTTCCAGGGGAAGGTCTAATGAAAAACTGTTTTTT
CASSSSRGRSNEKLFF
>.|TRBJ2-7|TRBV19|.
TGTGCCAGTAGTATGGCCCCAGGGGTCCCCTACGAGCAGTACTTC
CASSMAPGVPYEQYF
>.|TRBJ2-7|TRBV4-2|TRBD2
TGTGCCAGCAGCCAAGAGACGAGGCTAGCGGGATACGAGCAGTACTTC
CASSQETRLAGYEQYF
>.|TRBJ2-7|TRBV5-4|TRBD2
TGTGCCAGCAGCTTGGCCGGGACTAAGCCCGCGTCCTACGAGCAGTACTTC
CASSLAGTKPASYEQYF
>.|TRBJ2-7|TRBV6-5|TRBD1
TGTGCCAGCAGTAACCAACAGGGGGTCTACGAGCAGTACTTC
CASSNQQGVYEQYF
>.|TRBJ2-7|TRBV5-6|.
TGTGCCAGCAGCTTGGAGGAGTACGGATCCTACGAGCAGTACTTC
CASSLEEYGSYEQYF
>.|TRBJ2-6|TRBV2|.
TGTGCCAGCAGGGGTGTGGGGAGAGTTGGGGCCAACGTCCTGACTTTC
CASRGVGRVGANVLTF
>.|TRBJ1-5|TRBV29-1|TRBD1
TGCAGCGTAGCCACAGGGGCGGGTCAGCCCCAGCATTTT
CSVATGAGQPQHF
>.|TRBJ2-2|TRBV28|.
TGTGCCAGCAGTTTACCTTTTAACACCGGGGAGCTGTTTTTT
CASSLPFNTGELFF
>.|TRBJ2-7|TRBV4-2|.
TGTGCCAGCAGCCAATTTACGGGAGTGATATACGAGCAGTACTTC
CASSQFTGVIYEQYF
>.|TRBJ2-1|TRBV2|TRBD1
TGTGCCAGCGAAGCGGGGACAGGGGCCGGCGGCAATGAGCAGTTCTTC
CASEAGTGAGGNEQFF
>.|TRBJ2-2|TRBV6-6|.
TGTGCCAGCAGCCTCGGATACACCGGGGAGCTGTTTTTT
CASSLGYTGELFF
>.|TRBJ1-6|TRBV9|.
TGTGCCAGCAGCGTAGAGGGTCACGGTGGCTATAATTCACCCCTCCACTTT
CASSVEGHGGYNSPLHF
>.|TRBJ2-6|TRBV21-1|.
.
CASTNVGSGANVLTF
>.|TRBJ2-6|TRBV27|.
TGTGCCAGCAGGGGCATTACCGGGAGTCTGTCTGGGGCCAACGTCCTGACTTTC
CASRGITGSLSGANVLTF
>.|TRBJ2-1|TRBV24-1|.
TGTGCCACCAGTGATTTTTTAGCAGACGAGCAGTTCTTC
CATSDFLADEQFF
>.|TRBJ2-1|TRBV10-1|.
TGCGCCAGCAGTGAGGGGCAGGGGAATGAGCAGTTCTTC
CASSEGQGNEQFF
>.|TRBJ2-3|TRBV6-2/TRBV6-3|.
TGTGCCAGCAGTTACTCGGGGGAAGGGACAGATACGCAGTATTTT
CASSYSGEGTDTQYF
>once|TRBJ2-2|TRBV29-1|.
TGCAGCGTTGAAGTCGTTACAGGGGCGGGGGACACCGGGGAGCTGTTTTTT
CSVEVVTGAGDTGELFF
>.|TRBJ1-1|TRBV27|TRBD1
TGTGCCAGCAGTTTAGAAATGGGGCTTTCCGGGACAGGGGCTGGCACTGAAGCTTTCTTT
CASSLEMGLSGTGAGTEAFF
>.|TRBJ1-5|TRBV30|.
TGTGCCTGGAGTGTCCCTAGCCAGGGGATCAATCAGCCCCAGCATTTT
CAWSVPSQGINQPQHF
>once|TRBJ2-5|TRBV5-4|.
TGTGCCAGCAGCTTGGATTTGCAGGGAGAGACCCAGTACTTC
CASSLDLQGETQYF
>.|TRBJ2-5|TRBV6-2/TRBV6-3|TRBD2
TGTGCCAGCAGTTACAGGATCAAGCGGGAGGACCAAGAGACCCAGTACTTC
CASSYRIKREDQETQYF
>.|TRBJ2-7|TRBV10-3|.
TGTGCCATCAGTGAGACAGGACGGAACCACTACGAGCAGTACTTC
CAISETGRNHYEQYF
>.|TRBJ2-5|TRBV21-1|.
TGTGCCAGCAGCCGGACACAGGGAAGCCAGACCCAGTACTTC
CASSRTQGSQTQYF
>.|TRBJ1-5|TRBV27|.
TGTGCCAGCAGAACGACGGGGGTCGGCCAGCCCCAGCATTTT
CASRTTGVGQPQHF
>few|TRBJ2-2|TRBV2|TRBD2
TGTGCCAGCCTACGGACTAGCGGGGGGACCGGGGAGCTGTTTTTT
CASLRTSGGTGELFF
>.|TRBJ2-3|TRBV27|TRBD1
TGTGCCAGCAGTTTCTTCCCGGGACAGGGGGCGCGAGATACGCAGTATTTT
CASSFFPGQGARDTQYF
>.|TRBJ2-5|TRBV7-9|.
TGTGCCAGCAGCCTAGGACAATGGGGCCAAGAGACCCAGTACTTC
CASSLGQWGQETQYF
>once|TRBJ2-5|TRBV20-1|.
TGCAGTGCTACAGAACAAGAGACCCAGTACTTC
CSATEQETQYF